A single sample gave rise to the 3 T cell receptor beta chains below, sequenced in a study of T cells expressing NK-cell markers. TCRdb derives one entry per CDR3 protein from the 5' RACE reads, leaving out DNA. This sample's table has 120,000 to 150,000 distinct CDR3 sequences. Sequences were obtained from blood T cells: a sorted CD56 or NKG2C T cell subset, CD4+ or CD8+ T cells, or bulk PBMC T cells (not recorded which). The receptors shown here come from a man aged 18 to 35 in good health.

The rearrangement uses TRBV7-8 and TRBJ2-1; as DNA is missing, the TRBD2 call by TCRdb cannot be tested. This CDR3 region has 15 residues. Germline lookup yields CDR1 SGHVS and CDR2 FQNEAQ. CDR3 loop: CASSFRLAGELEQFF.

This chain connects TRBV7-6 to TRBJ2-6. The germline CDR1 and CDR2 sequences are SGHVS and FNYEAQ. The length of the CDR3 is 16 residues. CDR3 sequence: CASSSSRGSGANVLTF.

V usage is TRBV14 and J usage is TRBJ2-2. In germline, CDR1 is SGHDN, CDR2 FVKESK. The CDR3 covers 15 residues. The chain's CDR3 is CASSLGLPNTGELFF. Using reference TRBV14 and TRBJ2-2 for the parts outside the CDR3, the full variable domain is EAGVTQFPSHSVIEKGQTVTLRCDPISGHDNLYWYRRVMGKEIKFLLHFVKESKQDESGMPNNRFLAERTGGTYSTLKVQPAELEDSGVYFCASSLGLPNTGELFFGEGSRLTVL.